Reported below is one T cell receptor beta chain. The antigen remains undetermined. Unmatched junction bases numbered 4, after V lost 6 bases and J lost 3 bases. Germline V gene sequence: CDR1 SQVTM, CDR2 ANQGSEA. CDR3 length equals 12 residues. Here immunoSEQ multiplex PCR was the method, and the copy in TCRdb shows in-frame clones only, minus some. Of under 70,000 clones listed, roughly 77% were seen once; the top ten hold about 4.5%. This record comes from a study of radiotherapy plus CTLA-4 blockade in lung cancer. Study-level background: Overall, around 19% of patients showed an objective response, while about 29% attained disease control. Regarding the study as a whole: An expansion of tumor-derived TCR clones occurred in blood after radiotherapy plus ipilimumab.

The sequencing used peripheral blood, collected from a patient treated with radiotherapy plus ipilimumab. The source of this sequence is a human donor with non-small cell lung cancer who had a complete response to radiotherapy plus ipilimumab. The V gene is TRBV29-1, the J gene TRBJ2-5, with 7 bases that match TRBD1. This chain's CDR3 is CSVTGSKETQYF. CDR3 in DNA: TGCAGCGTGACAGGGTCGAAAGAGACCCAGTACTTC.